This TCR beta chain was found in a study of Tregs in tolerant kidney transplant recipients. Study results and limitations: Few patients were studied, so findings need validation in larger groups. For some patients, primers changed over time, blocking nucleotide-level comparison.

Of note for this clone: The target antigen is unknown.

An overnight rest at 37°C with about 200 IU/ml IL-2 preceded regulatory T cell sorting from thawed PBMCs. TCRdb's copy holds only in-frame clones and misses some; the assay was immunoSEQ multiplex PCR. The table has just under 65,000 clones, under 98% seen once. V was clipped by 3 bases and J by 5 bases, with 7 bases between them. The CDR3 length is 13 residues. Germline V gene data show CDR1 as KGHSH and CDR2 as LQKENI. The sample consisted of Tregs from blood, taken before the transplant. The TCR originated in a human donor who received a combined kidney and bone marrow transplant. The chain employs TRBV18 and TRBJ2-2; D remains ambiguous. Here the CDR3 DNA reads TGTGCCAGCTCACCTTCCGGTACCGGGGAGCTGTTTTTT. Protein sequence: CASSPSGTGELFF.